Each of the 14 T cell receptor beta chains below was sequenced from the same sample in a study of T cells in Graves' hyperthyroidism and ophthalmopathy. Template material for amplifying TCR beta CDR3 regions consisted of RNA transcripts. The TCR CDR3 first-round RT-PCR relied on the HTBI primer set. Each CDR3 protein is one row after TCRdb ran MiXCR on the multiplex PCR reads. The repertoire holds about 460,000 distinct CDR3 sequences, with approximately 23% as singletons. Input material: blood. The receptor source for this set is a woman in her 70s with Graves' ophthalmopathy.

This clonotype was observed many times. The genes are TRBV7-2 and TRBJ1-5; D might be TRBD1 (6 bases). This CDR3 contains 14 residues. Germline CDR1 is SGHTA and CDR2 is FQGNSA. V was clipped by 5 bases and J by 3 bases, with 11 bases between them. The CDR3 coding sequence is TGTGCCAGCAGCCCGACAGGCCACAATCAGCCCCAGCATTTT. Residues: CASSPTGHNQPQHF.

The table lists this clonotype with a few counts. J is TRBJ2-7 and V is TRBV11-1, with 10 bases fitting TRBD2. CDR1 SGHAT and CDR2 FQDESV come from the germline V gene (reference sequence). The CDR3 spans 14 residues. The V and J ends lost 3 bases and 6 bases, in that order; junction bases with no gene match: 5. Here the CDR3 reads CASSLRLAGSEQYF. The DNA of the CDR3 is TGTGCCAGCAGCTTGAGACTAGCGGGTTCCGAGCAGTACTTC.

This clonotype was seen only a few times. The rearrangement joins TRBV2 to TRBJ2-6; D is possibly TRBD2 (6 bases). V was clipped by 8 bases and J by 1 base, with 15 bases between them. Germline loops: CDR1 SNHLY, CDR2 FYNNEI. The CDR3 loop spans 16 amino acids. The CDR3 here is CASGTSVESGANVLTF. CDR3 in DNA: TGTGCCAGCGGGACTTCCGTGGAATCTGGGGCCAACGTCCTGACTTTC.

There are a few counts of this clonotype. V is TRBV30 and J is TRBJ2-1, with TRBD1 matching 8 bases. The junction had 7 bases not matched to a gene; V was cut back by 4 bases and J by 8 bases. Germline CDR1 is GTSNPN and CDR2 is SVGIG (reference sequence). The CDR3 covers 13 residues. In nucleotides, the CDR3 is TGTGCCTGGAATTCTTACAGGGGGGATGAGCAGTTCTTC. As protein: CAWNSYRGDEQFF.

CDR3 coding DNA: TGTGCCAGCACCCGGACAGTTACGAACACTGAAGCTTTCTTT. Its protein product is CASTRTVTNTEAFF. V gene TRBV6-1 combines with J gene TRBJ1-1, with D possibly matching TRBD1 (6 bases). CDR3 length equals 14 residues. V lost 7 bases and J lost 1, with 13 bases in between. Germline V lookup: CDR1 MNHNS, CDR2 SASEGT.

This chain links TRBV20-1 with TRBJ2-3, with TRBD2 identical over 7 bases. Germline V gene sequence: CDR1 DFQATT, CDR2 SNEGSKA (reference sequence). The CDR3 totals 17 residues. Germline trimming cut 6 bases from V and 0 bases from J; bases unmatched to any gene: 15. In DNA, the CDR3 is TGCAGTGCGGGAGGTGTGGGAGGGCCTACAAGCACAGATACGCAGTATTTT. As protein: CSAGGVGGPTSTDTQYF.

This chain uses TRBV5-1 with TRBJ1-1, with unresolved D. The CDR3 sequence is 16 residues long. Germline lookup yields CDR1 SGHRS and CDR2 YFSETQ. Between the trimmed V and J ends, which lost 1 base and 2 bases, there was a span of 15 bases. This CDR3 is CASSLTGNRENTEAFF. The CDR3 region has the DNA TGCGCCAGCAGCTTGACGGGAAATAGGGAAAACACTGAAGCTTTCTTT. The whole variable domain, filled in from reference TRBV5-1 and TRBJ1-1, reads KAGVTQTPRYLIKTRGQQVTLSCSPISGHRSVSWYQQTPGQGLQFLFEYFSETQRNKGNFPGRFSGRQFSNSRSEMNVSTLELGDSALYLCASSLTGNRENTEAFFGQGTRLTVV.

This clonotype showed up just once. This chain connects TRBV20-1 to TRBJ1-1; tentative D call: TRBD1 (6 bases). Trimming left V 0 bases short and J 7 bases short, with 15 bases between. Germline V lookup: CDR1 DFQATT, CDR2 SNEGSKA (reference sequence). CDR3 length: 14 amino acids. The DNA of the CDR3 is TGCAGTGCTAGAGAACTGGGGGGCCCCCTTGAAGCTTTCTTT. Its translation is CSARELGGPLEAFF.

This clonotype was seen only a few times. CDR3 nucleotides: TGCAGTGCACCTCGGACAGGGGACAATGAGCAGTTCTTC. Encoded protein: CSAPRTGDNEQFF. The genes are TRBV20-1 and TRBJ2-1, with 9 nucleotides matching TRBD1. CDR1 and CDR2 from the germline V gene are DFQATT and SNEGSKA (reference sequence). J lost 5 bases, V lost 6 bases, and 5 bases had no gene match. This CDR3 spans 13 amino acids.

The V and J genes are TRBV7-9 and TRBJ2-4; the D gene is possibly TRBD1 (6 bases). The CDR3 contains 17 residues. Germline V lookup: CDR1 SEHNR, CDR2 FQNEAQ (reference sequence). Trimming cost V 0 bases and J 2 bases, with 14 bases left between them. The CDR3 coding sequence is TGTGCCAGCAGCTTAGCCTTCCAGACAGGTTCCAAAAACATTCAGTACTTC. Translating it yields CASSLAFQTGSKNIQYF.

J is TRBJ2-1 and V is TRBV7-9; 14 bases align to TRBD2. There are 15 residues in the CDR3. The V segment lost 5 bases and the J segment 8 bases; nucleotides outside the gene matches: 5. Per the germline V gene, CDR1 is SEHNR and CDR2 is FQNEAQ (reference sequence). Here the CDR3 reads CASSAGTSGSHEQFF. DNA of the CDR3: TGTGCCAGCAGCGCAGGGACTAGCGGGAGCCATGAGCAGTTCTTC.

The CDR3 bases are TGCAGTGCTATCACCCCGACTAGTGGGAACACTGAAGCTTTCTTT. This encodes CSAITPTSGNTEAFF. This sequence joins TRBV20-1 and TRBJ1-1, with D hard to call. V lost 4 bases and J 1 base, leaving 16 bases between the germline ends. CDR3 length equals 15 residues. Germline CDR1 DFQATT, CDR2 SNEGSKA (reference sequence).

The chain combines TRBV5-8 with TRBJ2-1; D gene uncertain. CDR3 length: 16 residues. Germline CDR1 and CDR2: SGHTS and YDEGEE. Trimming took 0 bases from V and 0 from J, leaving 10 bases between them. The CDR3 DNA reads TGTGCCAGCAGCTTGGAAAGGGCACTCTCCTACAATGAGCAGTTCTTC. Residues: CASSLERALSYNEQFF.

Regarding this clonotype: Possible read error: a much larger clone is one base away. The V call is TRBV12-3 or TRBV12-4, the J call TRBJ2-3; 10 nucleotides align to TRBD2. The CDR3 covers 15 residues. Here the CDR3 reads CTSSFVSGRTDTQYF. The CDR3, as DNA: TGTACCAGCAGTTTTGTTAGCGGGAGGACAGATACGCAGTATTTT.